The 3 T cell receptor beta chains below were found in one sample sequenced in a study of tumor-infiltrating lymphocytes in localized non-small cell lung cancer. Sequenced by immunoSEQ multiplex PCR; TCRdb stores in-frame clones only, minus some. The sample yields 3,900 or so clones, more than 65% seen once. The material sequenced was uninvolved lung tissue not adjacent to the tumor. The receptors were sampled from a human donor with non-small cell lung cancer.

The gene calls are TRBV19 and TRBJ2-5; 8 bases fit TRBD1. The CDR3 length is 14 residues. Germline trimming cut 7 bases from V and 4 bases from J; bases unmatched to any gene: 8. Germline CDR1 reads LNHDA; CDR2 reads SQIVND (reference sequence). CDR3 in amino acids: CASTPAGQGETQYF. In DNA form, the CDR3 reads TGTGCCAGTACCCCCGCCGGACAGGGAGAGACCCAGTACTTC.

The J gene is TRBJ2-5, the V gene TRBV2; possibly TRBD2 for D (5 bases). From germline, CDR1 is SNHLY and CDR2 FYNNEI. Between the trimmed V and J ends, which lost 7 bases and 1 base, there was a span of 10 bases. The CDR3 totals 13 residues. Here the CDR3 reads CASNARGQETQYF. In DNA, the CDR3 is TGTGCCAGCAACGCCCGGGGCCAAGAGACCCAGTACTTC.

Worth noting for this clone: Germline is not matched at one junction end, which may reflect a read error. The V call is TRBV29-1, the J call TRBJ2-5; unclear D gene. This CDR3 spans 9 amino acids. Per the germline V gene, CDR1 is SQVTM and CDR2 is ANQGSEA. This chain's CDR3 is CSVDTVHHF. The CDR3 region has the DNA TGCAGCGTTGATACCGTCCACCACTTC.